This T cell receptor (beta chain) was recorded in a study of blood T cell repertoires in COVID-19. Study at large: Specimens from acute and convalescent COVID-19 originated in the United States, Italy and Spain. T cells, B-cell-depleted T cells, or PBMCs supplied cDNA or gDNA.

CDR1 and CDR2 from the germline V gene are LNHDA and SQIVND (reference sequence). V trimming: 8 bases; J trimming: 2 bases; junction bases outside the gene matches: 15. The CDR3 runs to 16 residues. Per the original data handling: How many nucleated cells were present was estimated from reference gene primer amplification. Using immunoSEQ multiplex PCR, the repertoire was profiled, and TCRdb retains in-frame clones only, with some absent. V, J and clone size derive from that table, while D and trimming were established from the DNA sequence. In the table there are about 220,000 clones, approximately 84% of which are singletons.

The clonotype comes from a woman in her twenties or thirties who had recovered from COVID-19. The V and J genes are TRBV19 and TRBJ2-7; TRBD1 matches 7 bases. The sequenced sample was peripheral blood. The DNA of the CDR3 is TGTGCCAGTTCCCCCCCGCGGTGGACAGGTCCCTACGAGCAGTACTTC. Translated: CASSPPRWTGPYEQYF.